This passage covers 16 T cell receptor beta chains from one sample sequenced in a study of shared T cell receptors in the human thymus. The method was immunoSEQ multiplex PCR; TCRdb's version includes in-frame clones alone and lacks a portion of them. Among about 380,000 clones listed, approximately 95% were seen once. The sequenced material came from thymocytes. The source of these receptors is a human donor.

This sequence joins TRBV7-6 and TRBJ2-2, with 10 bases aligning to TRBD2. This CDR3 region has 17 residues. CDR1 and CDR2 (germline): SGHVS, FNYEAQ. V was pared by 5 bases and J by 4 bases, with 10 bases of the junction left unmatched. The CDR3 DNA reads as TGTGCCAGCAGCGGGCCCATAGCGGGAGGCGGCACCGGGGAGCTGTTTTTT. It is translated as CASSGPIAGGGTGELFF.

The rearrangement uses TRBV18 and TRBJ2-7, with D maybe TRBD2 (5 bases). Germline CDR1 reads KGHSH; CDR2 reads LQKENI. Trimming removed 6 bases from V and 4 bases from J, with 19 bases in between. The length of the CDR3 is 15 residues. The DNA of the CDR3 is TGTGCCAGCTCCGTGGGAGTCCCGATATCTTACGAGCAGTACTTC. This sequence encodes CASSVGVPISYEQYF.

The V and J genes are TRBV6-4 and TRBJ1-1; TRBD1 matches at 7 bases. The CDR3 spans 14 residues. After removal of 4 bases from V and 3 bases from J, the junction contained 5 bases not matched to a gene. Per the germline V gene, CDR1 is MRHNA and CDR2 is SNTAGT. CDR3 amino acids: CASSAGQGDTEAFF. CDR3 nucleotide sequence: TGTGCCAGCAGTGCTGGGCAGGGGGACACTGAAGCTTTCTTT.

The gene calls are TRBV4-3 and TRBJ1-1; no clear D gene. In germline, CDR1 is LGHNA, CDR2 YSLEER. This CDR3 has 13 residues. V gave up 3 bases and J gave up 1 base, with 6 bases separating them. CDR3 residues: CASSQGRNTEAFF. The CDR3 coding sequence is TGCGCCAGCAGCCAGGGCAGGAACACTGAAGCTTTCTTT.

For the CDR3, the DNA is TGTGCCAGCAGCAATGGGACGGAAAATCAGCCCCAGCATTTT. Its translation: CASSNGTENQPQHF. The V and J genes are TRBV7-2 and TRBJ1-5; D is perhaps TRBD1 (5 bases). Germline CDR1 is SGHTA and CDR2 is FQGNSA. The ends were cut back, 5 bases at V and 4 bases at J, with 12 bases in the middle. CDR3 length: 14 residues.

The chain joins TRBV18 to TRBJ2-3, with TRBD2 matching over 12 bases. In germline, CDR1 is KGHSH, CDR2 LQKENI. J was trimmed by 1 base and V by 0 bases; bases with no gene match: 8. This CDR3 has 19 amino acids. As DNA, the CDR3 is TGTGCCAGCTCACCACCGGTGACTAGCGGGAGTGTCGGCACAGATACGCAGTATTTT. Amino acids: CASSPPVTSGSVGTDTQYF.

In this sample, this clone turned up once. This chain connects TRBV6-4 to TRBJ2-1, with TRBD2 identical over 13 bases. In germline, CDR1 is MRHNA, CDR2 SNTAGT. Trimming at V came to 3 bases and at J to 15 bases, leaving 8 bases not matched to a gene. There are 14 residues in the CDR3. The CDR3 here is CASSDLLAGGPWFF. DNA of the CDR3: TGTGCCAGCAGTGATCTACTAGCGGGAGGGCCTTGGTTCTTC.

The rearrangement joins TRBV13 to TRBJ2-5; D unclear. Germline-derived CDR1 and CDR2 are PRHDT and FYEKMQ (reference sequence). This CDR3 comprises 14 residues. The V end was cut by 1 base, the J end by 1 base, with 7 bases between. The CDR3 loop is CASSLVAAQETQYF. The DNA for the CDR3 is TGTGCCAGCAGCTTAGTTGCGGCCCAAGAGACCCAGTACTTC.

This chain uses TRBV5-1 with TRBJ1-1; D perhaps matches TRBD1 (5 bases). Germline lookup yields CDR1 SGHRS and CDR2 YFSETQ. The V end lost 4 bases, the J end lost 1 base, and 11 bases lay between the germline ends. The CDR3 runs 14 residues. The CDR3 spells CASSPLQENTEAFF. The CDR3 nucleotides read TGCGCCAGCAGCCCCCTACAGGAGAACACTGAAGCTTTCTTT. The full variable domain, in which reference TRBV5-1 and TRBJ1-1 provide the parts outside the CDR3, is KAGVTQTPRYLIKTRGQQVTLSCSPISGHRSVSWYQQTPGQGLQFLFEYFSETQRNKGNFPGRFSGRQFSNSRSEMNVSTLELGDSALYLCASSPLQENTEAFFGQGTRLTVV.

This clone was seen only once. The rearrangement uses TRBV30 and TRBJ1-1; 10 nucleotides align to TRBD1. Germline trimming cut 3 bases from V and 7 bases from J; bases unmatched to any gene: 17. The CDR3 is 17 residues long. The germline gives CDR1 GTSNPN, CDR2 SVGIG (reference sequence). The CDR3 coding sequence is TGTGCCTGGAGGGCACCCGATACCGGGACAGGGGAATATGAAGCTTTCTTT. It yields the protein CAWRAPDTGTGEYEAFF. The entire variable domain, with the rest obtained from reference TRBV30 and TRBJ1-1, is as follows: SQTIHQWPATLVQPVGSPLSLECTVEGTSNPNLYWYRQAAGRGLQLLFYSVGIGQISSEVPQNLSASRPQDRQFILSSKKLLLSDSGFYLCAWRAPDTGTGEYEAFFGQGTRLTVV.

The DNA for the CDR3 is TGTGCCAGCAGAGGGACAGCGGCCGGGGAGCTGTTTTTT. Residues: CASRGTAAGELFF. This sequence joins TRBV6-4 and TRBJ2-2; 7 bases align to TRBD1. Losses at the gene ends were 6 bases for V and 6 bases for J; bases not matched to a gene: 4. Germline CDR1 is MRHNA and CDR2 is SNTAGT. The CDR3 has 13 amino acids.

The CDR3: CASSEPQASPNYGYTF. CDR3 nucleotide sequence: TGTGCCAGCAGCGAACCACAGGCCTCCCCAAACTATGGCTACACCTTC. The V gene is TRBV9, the J gene TRBJ1-2, with a tentative D call TRBD1 (5 bases). Trimming removed 3 bases from V and 2 bases from J, with 17 bases in between. The length of the CDR3 is 16 residues. Germline V gene data show CDR1 as SGDLS and CDR2 as YYNGEE.

As DNA, the CDR3 is TGTGCCTGGAGTGGAAGGGGAGCTTTCTTT. Protein: CAWSGRGAFF. The chain joins TRBV30 to TRBJ1-1; D is possibly TRBD1 (5 bases). Trimming cost V 1 base and J 10 bases, with 7 bases left between them. Germline V gene data show CDR1 as GTSNPN and CDR2 as SVGIG (reference sequence). The CDR3 sequence is 10 residues long. Using reference TRBV30 and TRBJ1-1 for the parts outside the CDR3, the full variable domain is SQTIHQWPATLVQPVGSPLSLECTVEGTSNPNLYWYRQAAGRGLQLLFYSVGIGQISSEVPQNLSASRPQDRQFILSSKKLLLSDSGFYLCAWSGRGAFFGQGTRLTVV.

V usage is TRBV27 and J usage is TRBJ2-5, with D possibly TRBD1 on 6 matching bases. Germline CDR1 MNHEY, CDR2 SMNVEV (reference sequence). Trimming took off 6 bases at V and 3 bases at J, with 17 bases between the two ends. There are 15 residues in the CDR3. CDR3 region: CASSRRRTDKETQYF. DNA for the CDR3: TGTGCCAGCAGCCGGAGGCGGACAGATAAAGAGACCCAGTACTTC.

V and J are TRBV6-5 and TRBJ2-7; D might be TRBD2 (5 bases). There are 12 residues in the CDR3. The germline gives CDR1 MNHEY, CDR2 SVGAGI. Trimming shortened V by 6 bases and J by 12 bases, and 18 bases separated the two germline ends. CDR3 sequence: CASSGGMNTLYF. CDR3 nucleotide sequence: TGTGCCAGCAGCGGAGGCATGAATACCTTGTACTTC.

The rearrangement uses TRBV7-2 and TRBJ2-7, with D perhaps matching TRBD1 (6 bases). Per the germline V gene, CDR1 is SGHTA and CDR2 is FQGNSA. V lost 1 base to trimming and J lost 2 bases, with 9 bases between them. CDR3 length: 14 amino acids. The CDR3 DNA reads TGTGCCAGCAGCTTAGAAGACAGGACCTACGAGCAGTACTTC. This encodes CASSLEDRTYEQYF.